This entry describes one T cell receptor (beta chain). Germline values: CDR1 LNHDA, CDR2 SQIVND (reference sequence). V shed 6 bases and J shed 0 bases, with 12 bases lying between them. The CDR3 sequence is 15 residues long. This sample is drawn from a study of control samples from healthy donors and cancer patients. TCRdb keeps only in-frame clones here, not all; method: immunoSEQ multiplex PCR. This table has 110,000 or so clones, about nine tenths appearing once. The chain combines TRBV19 with TRBJ1-5; D ambiguous. This clonotype was obtained from a human donor in good health. The donor label of this sample is uncertain. Sequencing input: blood. The CDR3 protein is CASSAVDNSNQPQHF. CDR3 nucleotide sequence: TGTGCCAGTAGCGCGGTGGATAATAGCAATCAGCCCCAGCATTTT. The full variable domain, rest sourced from reference TRBV19 and TRBJ1-5, is DGGITQSPKYLFRKEGQNVTLSCEQNLNHDAMYWYRQDPGQGLRLIYYSQIVNDFQKGDIAEGYSVSREKKESFPLTVTSAQKNPTAFYLCASSAVDNSNQPQHFGDGTRLSIL.